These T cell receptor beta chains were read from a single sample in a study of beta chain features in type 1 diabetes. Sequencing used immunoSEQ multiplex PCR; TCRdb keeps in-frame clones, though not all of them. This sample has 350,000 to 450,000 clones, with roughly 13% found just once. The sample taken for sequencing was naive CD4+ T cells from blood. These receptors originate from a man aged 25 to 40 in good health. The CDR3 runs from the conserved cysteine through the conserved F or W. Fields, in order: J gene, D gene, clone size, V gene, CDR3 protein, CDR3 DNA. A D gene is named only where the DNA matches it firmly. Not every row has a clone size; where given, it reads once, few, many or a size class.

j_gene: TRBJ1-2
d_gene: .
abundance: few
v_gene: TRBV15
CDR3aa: CATSRRVSNYGYTF
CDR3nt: TGTGCCACCAGCAGAAGGGTTTCGAACTATGGCTACACCTTC

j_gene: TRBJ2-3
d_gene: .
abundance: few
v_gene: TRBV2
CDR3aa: CASMRGAGADTQYF
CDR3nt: TGTGCCAGCATGAGGGGGGCAGGAGCAGATACGCAGTATTTT

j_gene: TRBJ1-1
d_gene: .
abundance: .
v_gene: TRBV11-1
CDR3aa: CASSFGPRTEAFF
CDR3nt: TGTGCCAGCAGCTTCGGGCCCAGGACTGAAGCTTTCTTT

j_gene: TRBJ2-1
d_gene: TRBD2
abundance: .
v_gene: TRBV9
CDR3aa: CASSVDPIGLAGKYNEQFF
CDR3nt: TGTGCCAGCAGCGTAGATCCAATCGGTCTAGCGGGGAAATACAATGAGCAGTTCTTC

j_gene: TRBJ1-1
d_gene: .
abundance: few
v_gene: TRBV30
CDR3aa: CAYWKSEAFF
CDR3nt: TGTGCCTATTGGAAGTCTGAAGCTTTCTTT

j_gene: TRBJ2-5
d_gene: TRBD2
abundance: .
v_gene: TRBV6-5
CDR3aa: CASSRVSGQETQYF
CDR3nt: TGTGCCAGCAGTCGAGTTAGCGGGCAAGAGACCCAGTACTTC

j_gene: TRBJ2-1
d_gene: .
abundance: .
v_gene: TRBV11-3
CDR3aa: CASSLGRANNEQFF
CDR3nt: TGTGCCAGCAGCTTAGGACGAGCCAACAATGAGCAGTTCTTC

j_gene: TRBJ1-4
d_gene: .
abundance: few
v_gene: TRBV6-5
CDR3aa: CASSYSRDGSNEKLFF
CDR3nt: TGTGCCAGCAGTTACTCCCGGGACGGGAGTAATGAAAAACTGTTTTTT

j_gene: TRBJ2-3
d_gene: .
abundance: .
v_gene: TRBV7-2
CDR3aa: CASSLAGSGSTDTQYF
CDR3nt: TGTGCCAGCAGCTTAGCAGGTAGCGGTAGCACAGATACGCAGTATTTT

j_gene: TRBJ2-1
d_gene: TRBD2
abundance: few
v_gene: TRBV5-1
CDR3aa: CASSLGTSGGRSYNEQFF
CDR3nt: TGCGCCAGCAGCTTGGGGACTAGCGGGGGCCGCTCCTACAATGAGCAGTTCTTC

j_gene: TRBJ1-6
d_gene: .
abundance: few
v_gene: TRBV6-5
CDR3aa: CASRSPGVFNSPLHF
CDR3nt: TGTGCCAGCAGGAGCCCGGGTGTCTTCAATTCACCCCTCCACTTT

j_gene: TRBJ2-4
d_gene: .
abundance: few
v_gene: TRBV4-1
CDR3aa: CASSQGGPADIQYF
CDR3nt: TGCGCCAGCAGCCAAGGAGGGCCGGCGGACATTCAGTACTTC

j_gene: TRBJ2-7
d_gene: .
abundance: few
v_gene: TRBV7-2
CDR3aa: CASSHRAQGFGEQYF
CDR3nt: TGTGCCAGCAGCCACCGGGCGCAAGGATTCGGGGAGCAGTACTTC

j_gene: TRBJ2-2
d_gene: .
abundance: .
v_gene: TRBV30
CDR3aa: CAWSAARELFF
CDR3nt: TGTGCCTGGAGCGCGGCCCGGGAGCTGTTTTTT

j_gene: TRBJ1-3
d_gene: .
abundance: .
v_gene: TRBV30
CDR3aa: CAWSGSGNTIYF
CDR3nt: TGTGCCTGGAGTGGATCTGGAAACACCATATATTTT

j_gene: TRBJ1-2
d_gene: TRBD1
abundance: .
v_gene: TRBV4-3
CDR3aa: CASSQRDRANYGYTF
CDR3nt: TGCGCCAGCAGCCAAAGGGACAGAGCTAACTATGGCTACACCTTC

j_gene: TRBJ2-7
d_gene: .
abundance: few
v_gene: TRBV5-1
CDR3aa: CASSLSGGVVYEQYF
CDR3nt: TGCGCCAGCAGCTTGAGCGGAGGGGTAGTTTACGAGCAGTACTTC

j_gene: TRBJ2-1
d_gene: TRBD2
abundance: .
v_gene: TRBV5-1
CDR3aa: CASRGAGAGNEQFF
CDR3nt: TGCGCCAGCAGGGGAGCGGGAGCTGGCAATGAGCAGTTCTTC

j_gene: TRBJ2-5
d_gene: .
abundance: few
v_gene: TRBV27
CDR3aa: CASRPTNGAQGTQYF
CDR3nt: TGTGCCAGCAGGCCCACGAATGGGGCCCAGGGGACCCAGTACTTC

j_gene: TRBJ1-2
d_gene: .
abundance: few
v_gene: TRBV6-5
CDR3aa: CASSSHGGYGYTF
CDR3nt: TGTGCCAGCAGTTCCCACGGTGGCTATGGCTACACCTTC

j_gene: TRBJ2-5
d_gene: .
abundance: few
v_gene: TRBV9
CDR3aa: CASSVGTNQETQYF
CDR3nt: TGTGCCAGCAGCGTAGGAACAAACCAAGAGACCCAGTACTTC

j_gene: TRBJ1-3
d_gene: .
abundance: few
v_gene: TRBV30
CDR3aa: CAWSPVLNTIYF
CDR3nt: TGTGCCTGGAGTCCGGTTCTAAACACCATATATTTT

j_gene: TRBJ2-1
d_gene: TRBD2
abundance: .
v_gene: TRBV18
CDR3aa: CASSLGGGANEQFF
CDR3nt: TGTGCCAGCTCCCTTGGCGGGGGGGCGAATGAGCAGTTCTTC

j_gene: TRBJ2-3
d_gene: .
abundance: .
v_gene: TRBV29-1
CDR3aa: CSGKGTSMGDTQYF
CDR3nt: TGCAGCGGCAAGGGCACTTCGATGGGGGATACGCAGTATTTT

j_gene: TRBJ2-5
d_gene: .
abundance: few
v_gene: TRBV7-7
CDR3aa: CASSPSGVEETQYF
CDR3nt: TGTGCCAGCAGCCCCAGTGGGGTAGAAGAGACCCAGTACTTC

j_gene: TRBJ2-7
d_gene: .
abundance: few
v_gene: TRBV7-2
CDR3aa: CASSLILKRLEQYF
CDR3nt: TGTGCCAGCAGCCTTATTCTGAAGCGGTTGGAACAGTACTTC

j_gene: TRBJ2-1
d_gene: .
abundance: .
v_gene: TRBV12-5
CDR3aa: CASGLAPGPYEQFF
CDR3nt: TGTGCTAGTGGTTTGGCACCGGGGCCCTATGAGCAGTTCTTC

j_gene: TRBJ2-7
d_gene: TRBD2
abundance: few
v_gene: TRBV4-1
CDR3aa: CASTGLNSYEQYF
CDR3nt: TGCGCCAGTACGGGACTAAATAGCTACGAGCAGTACTTC

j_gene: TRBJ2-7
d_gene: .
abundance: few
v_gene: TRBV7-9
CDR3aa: CASSLARVGEQYF
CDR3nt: TGTGCCAGCAGCTTAGCCCGGGTTGGCGAGCAGTACTTC

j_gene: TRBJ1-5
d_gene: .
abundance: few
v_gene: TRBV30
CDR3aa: CAWRASTHQPQHF
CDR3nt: TGTGCCTGGAGAGCCTCGACTCATCAGCCCCAGCATTTT

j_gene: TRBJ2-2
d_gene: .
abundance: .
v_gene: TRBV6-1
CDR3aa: CASSELGGSAGELFF
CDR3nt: TGTGCCAGCAGTGAATTAGGAGGGTCGGCCGGGGAGCTGTTTTTT

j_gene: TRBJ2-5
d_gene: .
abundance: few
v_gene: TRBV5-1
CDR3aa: CASSLAGPETQYF
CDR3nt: TGCGCCAGCAGCTTGGCTGGCCCAGAGACCCAGTACTTC

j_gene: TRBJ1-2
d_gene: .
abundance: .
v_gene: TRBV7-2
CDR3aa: CASSVRDGYGYTF
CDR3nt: TGTGCCAGCAGCGTACGGGACGGATATGGCTACACCTTC

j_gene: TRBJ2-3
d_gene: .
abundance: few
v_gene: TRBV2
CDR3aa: CASSDPSGSTDTQYF
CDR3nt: TGTGCCAGCAGTGATCCGTCAGGGAGCACAGATACGCAGTATTTT

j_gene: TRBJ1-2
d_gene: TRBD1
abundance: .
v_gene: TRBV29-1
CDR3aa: CSGGQVYGYTF
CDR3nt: TGCAGCGGGGGACAGGTCTATGGCTACACCTTC

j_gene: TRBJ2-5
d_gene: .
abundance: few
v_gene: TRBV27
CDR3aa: CASSKTVQETQYF
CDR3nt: TGTGCCAGCAGTAAGACAGTCCAAGAGACCCAGTACTTC

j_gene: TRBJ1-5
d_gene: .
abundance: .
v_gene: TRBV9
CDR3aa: CASSEQGVDQPQHF
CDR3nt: TGTGCCAGCAGTGAACAGGGAGTCGATCAGCCCCAGCATTTT

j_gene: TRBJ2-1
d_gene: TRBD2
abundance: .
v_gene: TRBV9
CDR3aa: CASSIPPRGDNEQFF
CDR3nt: TGTGCCAGCAGCATACCTCCCCGGGGGGACAATGAGCAGTTCTTC

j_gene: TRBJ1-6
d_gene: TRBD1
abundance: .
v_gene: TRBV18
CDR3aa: CASSPSGRGNSPLHF
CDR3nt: TGTGCCAGCTCACCCTCCGGCAGGGGGAATTCACCCCTCCACTTT

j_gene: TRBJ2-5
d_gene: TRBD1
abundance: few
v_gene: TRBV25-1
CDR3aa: CASSLTSGGRETQYF
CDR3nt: TGTGCCAGCAGCCTTACTTCAGGGGGCCGAGAGACCCAGTACTTC

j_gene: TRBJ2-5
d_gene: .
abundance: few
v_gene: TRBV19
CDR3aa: CASSDRGRGQYF
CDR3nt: TGTGCCAGTAGCGACCGAGGAAGGGGCCAGTACTTC

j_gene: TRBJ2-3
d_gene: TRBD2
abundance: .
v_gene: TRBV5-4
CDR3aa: CASSSRTSGRVDTQYF
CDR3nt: TGTGCCAGCAGCTCCCGGACTAGCGGGAGAGTTGATACGCAGTATTTT

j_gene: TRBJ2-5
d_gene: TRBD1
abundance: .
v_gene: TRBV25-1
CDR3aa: CASRGQGGWETQYF
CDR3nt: TGTGCCAGCAGGGGACAGGGGGGTTGGGAGACCCAGTACTTC

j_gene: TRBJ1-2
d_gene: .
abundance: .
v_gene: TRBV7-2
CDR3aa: CASSLEEGYTF
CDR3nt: TGTGCCAGCAGTCTGGAGGAGGGCTACACCTTC

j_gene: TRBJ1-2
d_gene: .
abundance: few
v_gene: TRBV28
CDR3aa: CASSWEWGYTF
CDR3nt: TGTGCCAGCAGCTGGGAATGGGGCTACACCTTC

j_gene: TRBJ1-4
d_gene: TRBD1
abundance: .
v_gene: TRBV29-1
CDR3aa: CSVGQGDEKLFF
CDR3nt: TGCAGCGTGGGACAGGGAGATGAAAAACTGTTTTTT

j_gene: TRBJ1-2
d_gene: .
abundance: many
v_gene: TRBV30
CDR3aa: CAWSSRFWWRDSYRGYTF
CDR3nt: TGTGCCTGGAGTAGCAGGTTTTGGTGGAGGGACTCGTATCGCGGCTACACCTTC

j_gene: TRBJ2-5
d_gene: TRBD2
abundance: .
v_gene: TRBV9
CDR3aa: CASSVAPLAGGETQYF
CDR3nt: TGTGCCAGCAGCGTAGCTCCACTAGCGGGGGGCGAGACCCAGTACTTC

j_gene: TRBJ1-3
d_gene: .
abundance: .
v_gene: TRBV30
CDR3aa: CAWTRPELRNTIYF
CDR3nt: TGTGCCTGGACCAGACCGGAGCTCAGAAACACCATATATTTT

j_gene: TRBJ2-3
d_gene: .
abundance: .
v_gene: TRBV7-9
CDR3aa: CASSPRPRSTDTQYF
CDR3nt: TGTGCCAGCAGCCCCAGGCCTCGATCCACAGATACGCAGTATTTT

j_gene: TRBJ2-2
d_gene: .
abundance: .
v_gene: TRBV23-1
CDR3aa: CASRVESTGELFF
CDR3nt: TGCGCCAGCAGAGTGGAGAGCACCGGGGAGCTGTTTTTT

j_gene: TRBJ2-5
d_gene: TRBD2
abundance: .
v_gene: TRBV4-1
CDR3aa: CASSPGGAEETQYF
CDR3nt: TGCGCCAGCAGCCCCGGGGGGGCGGAAGAGACCCAGTACTTC

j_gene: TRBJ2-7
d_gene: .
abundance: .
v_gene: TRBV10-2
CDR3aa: CATRDRRSYEQYF
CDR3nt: TGCGCCACCCGGGACCGTCGCTCCTACGAGCAGTACTTC

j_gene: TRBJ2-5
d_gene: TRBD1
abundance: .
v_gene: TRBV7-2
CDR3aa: CASSYGTGIETQYF
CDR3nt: TGTGCCAGCAGCTACGGGACAGGGATAGAGACCCAGTACTTC

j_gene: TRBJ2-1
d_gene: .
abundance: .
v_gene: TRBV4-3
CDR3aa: CASSQVSVGSYNEQFF
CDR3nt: TGCGCCAGCAGCCAAGTGAGCGTGGGGTCCTACAATGAGCAGTTCTTC

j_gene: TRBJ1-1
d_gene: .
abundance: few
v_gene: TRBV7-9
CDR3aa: CASSLVGRDGEAFF
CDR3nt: TGTGCCAGCAGCTTAGTTGGTCGGGACGGTGAAGCTTTCTTT

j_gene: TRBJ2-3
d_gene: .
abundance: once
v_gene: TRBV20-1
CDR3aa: CRAPRPDTQYF
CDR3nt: TGCAGGGCTCCACGACCAGATACGCAGTATTTT